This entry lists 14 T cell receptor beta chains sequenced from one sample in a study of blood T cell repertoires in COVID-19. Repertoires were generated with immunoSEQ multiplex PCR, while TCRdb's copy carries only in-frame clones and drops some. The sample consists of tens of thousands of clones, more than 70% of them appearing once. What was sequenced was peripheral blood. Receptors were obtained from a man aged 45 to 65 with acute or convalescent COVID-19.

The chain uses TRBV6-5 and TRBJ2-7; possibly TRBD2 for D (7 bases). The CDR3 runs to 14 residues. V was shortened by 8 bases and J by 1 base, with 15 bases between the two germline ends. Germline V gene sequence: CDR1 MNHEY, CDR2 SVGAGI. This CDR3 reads CASRGAGPSYEQYF. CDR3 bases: TGTGCCAGCCGGGGGGCAGGGCCATCCTACGAGCAGTACTTC.

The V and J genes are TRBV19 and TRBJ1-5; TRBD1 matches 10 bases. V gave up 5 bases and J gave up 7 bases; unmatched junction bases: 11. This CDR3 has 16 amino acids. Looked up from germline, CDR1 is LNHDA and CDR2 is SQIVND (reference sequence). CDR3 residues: CASSLQTGGDSQPQHF. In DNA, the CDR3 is TGTGCCAGTAGTCTCCAGACAGGGGGCGATTCCCAGCCCCAGCATTTT.

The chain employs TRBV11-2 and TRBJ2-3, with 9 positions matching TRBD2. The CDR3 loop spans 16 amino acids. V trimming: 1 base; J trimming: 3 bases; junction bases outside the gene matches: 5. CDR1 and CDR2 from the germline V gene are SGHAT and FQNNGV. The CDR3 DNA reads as TGTGCCAGCAGCTTAGTACCGCTAGCGGGAACAGATACGCAGTATTTT. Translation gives CASSLVPLAGTDTQYF.

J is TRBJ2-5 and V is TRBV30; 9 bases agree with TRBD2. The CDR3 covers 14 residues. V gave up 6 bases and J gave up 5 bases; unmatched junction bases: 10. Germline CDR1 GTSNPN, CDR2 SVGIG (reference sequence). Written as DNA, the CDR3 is TGTGCCTGTCAGAGGGCTAGCGGGGTGGAGACCCAGTACTTC. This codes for CACQRASGVETQYF.

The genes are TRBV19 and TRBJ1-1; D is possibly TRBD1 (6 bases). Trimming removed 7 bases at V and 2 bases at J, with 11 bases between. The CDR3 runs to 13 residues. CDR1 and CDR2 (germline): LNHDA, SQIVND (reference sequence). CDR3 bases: TGTGCCAGTACAGGGGAACCTAACACTGAAGCTTTCTTT. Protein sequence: CASTGEPNTEAFF.

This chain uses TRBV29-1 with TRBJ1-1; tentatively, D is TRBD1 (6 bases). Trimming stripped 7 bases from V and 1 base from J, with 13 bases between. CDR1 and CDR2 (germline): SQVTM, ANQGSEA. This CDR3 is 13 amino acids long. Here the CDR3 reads CSARQDTNTEAFF. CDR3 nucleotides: TGCAGCGCACGACAGGACACGAACACTGAAGCTTTCTTT.

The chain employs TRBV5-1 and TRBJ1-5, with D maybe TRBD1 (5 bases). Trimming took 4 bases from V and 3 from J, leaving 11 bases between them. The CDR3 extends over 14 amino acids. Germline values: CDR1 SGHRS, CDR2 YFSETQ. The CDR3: CASSVMGLNQPQHF. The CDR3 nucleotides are TGCGCCAGCAGCGTGATGGGACTCAATCAGCCCCAGCATTTT.

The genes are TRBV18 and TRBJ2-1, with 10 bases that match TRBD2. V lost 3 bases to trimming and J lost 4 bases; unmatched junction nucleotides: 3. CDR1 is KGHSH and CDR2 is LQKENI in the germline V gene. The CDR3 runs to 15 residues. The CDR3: CASSPSSGRYNEQFF. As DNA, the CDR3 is TGTGCCAGCTCACCTAGTAGCGGGAGGTACAATGAGCAGTTCTTC.

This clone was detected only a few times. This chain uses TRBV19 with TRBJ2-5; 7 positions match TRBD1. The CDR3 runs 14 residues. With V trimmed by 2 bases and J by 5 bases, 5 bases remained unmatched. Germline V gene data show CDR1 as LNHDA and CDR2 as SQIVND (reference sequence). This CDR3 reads CASSIRGGEETQYF. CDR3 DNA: TGTGCCAGTAGTATAAGAGGGGGCGAGGAGACCCAGTACTTC.

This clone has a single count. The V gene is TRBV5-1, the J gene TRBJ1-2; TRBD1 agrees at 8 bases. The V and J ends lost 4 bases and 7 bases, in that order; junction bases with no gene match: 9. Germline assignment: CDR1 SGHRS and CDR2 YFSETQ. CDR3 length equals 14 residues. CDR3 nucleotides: TGCGCCAGCAGCCAAGACAGGGGTGCTACTGGCTACACCTTC. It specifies CASSQDRGATGYTF.

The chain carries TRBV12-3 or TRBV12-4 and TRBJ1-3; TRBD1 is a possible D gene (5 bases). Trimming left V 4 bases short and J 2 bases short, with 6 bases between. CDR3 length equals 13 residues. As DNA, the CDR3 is TGTGCCAGCAGTTACAGGCCTGGAAACACCATATATTTT. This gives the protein CASSYRPGNTIYF.

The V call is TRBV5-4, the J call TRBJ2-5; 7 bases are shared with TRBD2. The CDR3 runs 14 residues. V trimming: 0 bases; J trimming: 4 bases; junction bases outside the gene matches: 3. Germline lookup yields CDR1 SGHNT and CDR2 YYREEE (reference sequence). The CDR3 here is CASSLGGEGETQYF. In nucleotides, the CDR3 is TGTGCCAGCAGCTTGGGCGGGGAGGGAGAGACCCAGTACTTC.

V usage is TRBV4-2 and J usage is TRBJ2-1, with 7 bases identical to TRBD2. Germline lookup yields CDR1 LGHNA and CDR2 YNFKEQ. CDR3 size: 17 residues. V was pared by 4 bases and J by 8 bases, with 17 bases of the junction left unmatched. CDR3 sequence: CASSPLLRRERTYEQFF. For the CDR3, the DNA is TGTGCCAGCAGCCCCCTGTTGCGGCGGGAGAGGACCTATGAGCAGTTCTTC.

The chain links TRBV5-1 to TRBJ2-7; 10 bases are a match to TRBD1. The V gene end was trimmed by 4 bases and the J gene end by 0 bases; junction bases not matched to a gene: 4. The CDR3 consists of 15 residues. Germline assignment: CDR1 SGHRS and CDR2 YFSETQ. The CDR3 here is CASSPGQGVSYEQYF. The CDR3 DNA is TGCGCCAGCAGCCCCGGACAGGGGGTCTCCTACGAGCAGTACTTC.